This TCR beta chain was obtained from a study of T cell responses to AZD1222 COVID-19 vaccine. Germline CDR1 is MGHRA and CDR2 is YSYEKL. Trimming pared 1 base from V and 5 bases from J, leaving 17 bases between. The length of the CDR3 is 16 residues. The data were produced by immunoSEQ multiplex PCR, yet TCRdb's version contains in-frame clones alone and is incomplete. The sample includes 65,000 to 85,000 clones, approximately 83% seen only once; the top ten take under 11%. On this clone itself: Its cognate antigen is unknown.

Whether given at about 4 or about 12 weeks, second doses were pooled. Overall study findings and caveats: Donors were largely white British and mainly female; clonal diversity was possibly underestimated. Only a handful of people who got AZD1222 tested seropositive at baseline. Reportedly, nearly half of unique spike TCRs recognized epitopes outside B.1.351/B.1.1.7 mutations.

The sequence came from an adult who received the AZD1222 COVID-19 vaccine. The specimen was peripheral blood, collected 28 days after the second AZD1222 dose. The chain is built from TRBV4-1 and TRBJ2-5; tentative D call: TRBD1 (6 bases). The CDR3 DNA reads TGCGCCAGCAGCCAAGGGTTCAGGGGACGGAAGGAGACCCAGTACTTC. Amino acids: CASSQGFRGRKETQYF.